This entry lists 20 T cell receptor beta chains sequenced from one sample in a study of cytomegalovirus exposure and HLA in healthy donors (dated by TCRdb to about 2017). Library preparation used the immunoSEQ multiplex PCR assay. A mixture of 60 forward primers for TCR Vbeta segments and 13 reverse primers for TCR Jbeta segments was used in the multiplex PCR. TCRdb took this table from immuneACCESS and kept in-frame rearrangements with V and J called. Such tables lack part of the clones; where checked against another copy, unresolved V genes explain under half of the gap, and the rest is unexplained. For this sample the table gives 150,000 to 200,000 clones, of which around 80% were detected only once. Together, the top ten hold about 2.5% of the sample. Sequences were obtained from PBMCs. The receptors were gathered from a woman between 45 and 60 years old in good health and CMV-seronegative.

The chain links TRBV7-8 to TRBJ1-5; D unclear. The V end lost 2 bases, the J end lost 0 bases, and 8 bases lay between the germline ends. The V gene's germline CDR1 is SGHVS and CDR2 FQNEAQ. This CDR3 is 15 amino acids long. CDR3 nucleotide sequence: TGTGCCAGCAGCTTATTGGACTATAGCAATCAGCCCCAGCATTTT. This encodes CASSLLDYSNQPQHF.

This clone was counted between two and nine times. CDR3 loop: CASSPTAAVHQPQHF. Written as DNA, the CDR3 is TGCGCCAGCAGCCCCACCGCCGCGGTTCACCAGCCCCAGCATTTT. The J gene is TRBJ1-5, the V gene TRBV4-1, with D unclear. The CDR3 is made up of 15 amino acids. Trimming took 4 bases from V and 7 from J, leaving 17 bases between them. Germline CDR1 reads MGHRA; CDR2 reads YSYEKL.

DNA of the CDR3: TGTGCCAGCAGCTTAGCGGGACACCCAGTTAACACTGAAGCTTTCTTT. Translation: CASSLAGHPVNTEAFF. The chain recombines TRBV7-9 with TRBJ1-1, with a possible D match to TRBD1 (6 bases). The germline V gene has CDR1 SEHNR and CDR2 FQNEAQ (reference sequence). The CDR3 consists of 16 residues. V lost 0 bases and J 2 bases, leaving 13 bases between the germline ends.

The rearrangement links TRBV7-2 to TRBJ1-5, with D possibly TRBD1 on 5 matching bases. CDR1 SGHTA and CDR2 FQGNSA come from the germline V gene. Trimming removed 2 bases at V and 1 base at J, with 6 bases between. CDR3 length equals 14 residues. The CDR3 DNA sequence: TGTGCCAGCAGCTTAAGGGGAAGCAATCAGCCCCAGCATTTT. Amino acids: CASSLRGSNQPQHF.

This clone was detected only a few times. This chain uses TRBV5-6 with TRBJ1-3; possible D gene TRBD1, 6 bases. There are 16 residues in the CDR3. Trimming shortened V by 1 base and J by 3 bases, and 14 bases separated the two germline ends. Germline V CDR1 and CDR2: SGHDT, YYEEEE. CDR3 DNA sequence: TGTGCCAGCAGCTTGAACAGGGTCTCTGGTGGAAACACCATATATTTT. The encoded protein is CASSLNRVSGGNTIYF.

This sequence joins TRBV11-2 and TRBJ2-6; TRBD2 might be the D (5 bases). The CDR3 contains 16 residues. Trimming left V 3 bases short and J 4 bases short, with 13 bases between. Germline lookup yields CDR1 SGHAT and CDR2 FQNNGV. The CDR3 is CASSFATSGGANVLTF. The CDR3 nucleotides are TGTGCCAGCAGCTTTGCAACCTCGGGAGGGGCCAACGTCCTGACTTTC.

The chain recombines TRBV28 with TRBJ1-6, with 8 bases matching TRBD1. CDR3 size: 14 residues. J was trimmed by 15 bases and V by 1 base; bases with no gene match: 8. Per the germline V gene, CDR1 is MDHEN and CDR2 is SYDVKM. The CDR3 sequence is CASSLLTEGQVLHF. CDR3 bases: TGTGCCAGCAGTTTATTAACGGAGGGACAGGTCCTCCACTTT.

The chain couples TRBV2 to TRBJ2-3; 7 bases line up with TRBD2. Germline assignment: CDR1 SNHLY and CDR2 FYNNEI. The CDR3 is 14 residues long. J lost 1 base, V lost 11 bases, and 9 bases had no gene match. The CDR3 reads CAGSRDYRTDTQYF. The CDR3 DNA sequence: TGTGCCGGTAGCCGGGACTACCGCACAGATACGCAGTATTTT.

For this clone: Distinct nucleotide sequences in the sample also encode this CDR3. The chain has TRBV30 and TRBJ2-1; a possible D gene is TRBD2 (6 bases). Germline lookup yields CDR1 GTSNPN and CDR2 SVGIG (reference sequence). V lost 0 bases, J lost 1 base, and 13 bases lay in between. This CDR3 is built from 16 residues. CDR3 amino acids: CAWSVRGGQSYNEQFF. In DNA form, the CDR3 reads TGTGCCTGGAGTGTACGGGGAGGTCAGTCCTACAATGAGCAGTTCTTC.

The chain joins TRBV7-6 to TRBJ2-1; 14 bases match TRBD2. Germline V gives CDR1 SGHVS, CDR2 FNYEAQ. The ends lost 4 bases at V and 9 bases at J; junction bases unmatched: 8. CDR3 length equals 16 residues. The CDR3, as DNA: TGTGCCAGCAGCTCCGGACTAGCGGGGGGCCGGGGTGAGCAGTTCTTC. This sequence encodes CASSSGLAGGRGEQFF.

The rearrangement joins TRBV28 to TRBJ2-5; 9 nucleotides match TRBD2. Losses at the gene ends were 6 bases for V and 2 bases for J; bases not matched to a gene: 7. The germline V gene encodes CDR1 MDHEN and CDR2 SYDVKM. The CDR3 has 15 amino acids. CDR3 sequence (DNA): TGTGCCAGCAGCCGGACTAGCGCCCGACAAGAGACCCAGTACTTC. Translating gives CASSRTSARQETQYF.

The chain is built from TRBV2 and TRBJ1-1, with 7 bases identical to TRBD1. Germline values: CDR1 SNHLY, CDR2 FYNNEI. The CDR3 length is 13 residues. V trimming: 8 bases; J trimming: 1 base; junction bases outside the gene matches: 4. The CDR3 bases are TGTGCCAGCGTAAGACAGGGGAACACTGAAGCTTTCTTT. This codes for CASVRQGNTEAFF.

The chain carries TRBV25-1 and TRBJ2-3, with TRBD2 matching over 14 bases. The CDR3 loop spans 18 amino acids. V gave up 2 bases and J gave up 2 bases; unmatched junction bases: 6. Germline CDR1 and CDR2: MGHDK and SYGVNS. CDR3: CASSEPRTSGGTTDTQYF. Written as DNA, the CDR3 is TGTGCCAGCAGTGAACCCCGGACTAGCGGGGGGACCACAGATACGCAGTATTTT.

V is TRBV6-1 and J is TRBJ2-3; no clear D gene. The germline V gene encodes CDR1 MNHNS and CDR2 SASEGT. The ends were cut back, 6 bases at V and 5 bases at J, with 9 bases in the middle. This CDR3 region has 12 residues. The CDR3 nucleotides are TGTGCCAGCAGATCCTTAGTAGATACGCAGTATTTT. This gives the protein CASRSLVDTQYF.

V is TRBV28 and J is TRBJ1-5, with D perhaps matching TRBD1 (5 bases). CDR3 length: 15 amino acids. The germline V gene encodes CDR1 MDHEN and CDR2 SYDVKM. V was trimmed by 6 bases and J by 0 bases, leaving 12 bases between them. This CDR3 is CASRAGGNSNQPQHF. Written as DNA, the CDR3 is TGTGCCAGCAGGGCGGGGGGAAATAGCAATCAGCCCCAGCATTTT.

The chain employs TRBV7-2 and TRBJ2-5; 8 bases line up with TRBD1. CDR1 and CDR2 from the germline V gene are SGHTA and FQGNSA. The J segment lost 5 bases and the V segment lost 7 bases, leaving 3 bases of the junction unmatched. The length of the CDR3 is 12 residues. The CDR3 region is CASNQGAETQYF. As DNA, the CDR3 is TGTGCCAGCAACCAGGGGGCGGAGACCCAGTACTTC.

This chain uses TRBV6-4 with TRBJ2-3; tentatively, D is TRBD1 (6 bases). CDR3 length equals 16 residues. V was trimmed by 3 bases and J by 6 bases, leaving 19 bases between them. Germline V gives CDR1 MRHNA, CDR2 SNTAGT. The CDR3 DNA is TGTGCCAGCAGTGAGGGACCAGGGGTTGGCGCGGATACGCAGTATTTT. Translated: CASSEGPGVGADTQYF.

The chain combines TRBV11-2 with TRBJ1-1; weak D call: TRBD1 (5 bases). The germline gives CDR1 SGHAT, CDR2 FQNNGV. The CDR3 has 14 residues. Trimming removed 6 bases at V and 2 bases at J, with 13 bases between. The CDR3 spells CASRFGGVNTEAFF. DNA for the CDR3: TGTGCCAGCAGGTTTGGAGGGGTTAACACTGAAGCTTTCTTT.

The chain recombines TRBV7-6 with TRBJ2-3; TRBD2 aligns across 15 bases. V lost 6 bases, J lost 6 bases, and 13 bases stayed unmatched. The CDR3 consists of 18 residues. Germline lookup yields CDR1 SGHVS and CDR2 FNYEAQ. The chain's CDR3 is CASSRWTSGGAGSDTQYF. CDR3 coding DNA: TGTGCCAGCAGTCGTTGGACTAGCGGGGGGGCGGGGTCTGATACGCAGTATTTT.

The chain joins TRBV19 to TRBJ1-5, with D tentatively TRBD1 (6 bases). The V end was cut by 6 bases, the J end by 2 bases, with 23 bases between. The CDR3 has 18 residues. Germline V gives CDR1 LNHDA, CDR2 SQIVND (reference sequence). CDR3 sequence reads: CASSLRGRGVNGNQPQHF. The CDR3 coding sequence is TGTGCCAGTAGCCTGAGGGGCAGGGGAGTTAACGGCAATCAGCCCCAGCATTTT. Full variable domain (remainder filled in from reference TRBV19 and TRBJ1-5): DGGITQSPKYLFRKEGQNVTLSCEQNLNHDAMYWYRQDPGQGLRLIYYSQIVNDFQKGDIAEGYSVSREKKESFPLTVTSAQKNPTAFYLCASSLRGRGVNGNQPQHFGDGTRLSIL.